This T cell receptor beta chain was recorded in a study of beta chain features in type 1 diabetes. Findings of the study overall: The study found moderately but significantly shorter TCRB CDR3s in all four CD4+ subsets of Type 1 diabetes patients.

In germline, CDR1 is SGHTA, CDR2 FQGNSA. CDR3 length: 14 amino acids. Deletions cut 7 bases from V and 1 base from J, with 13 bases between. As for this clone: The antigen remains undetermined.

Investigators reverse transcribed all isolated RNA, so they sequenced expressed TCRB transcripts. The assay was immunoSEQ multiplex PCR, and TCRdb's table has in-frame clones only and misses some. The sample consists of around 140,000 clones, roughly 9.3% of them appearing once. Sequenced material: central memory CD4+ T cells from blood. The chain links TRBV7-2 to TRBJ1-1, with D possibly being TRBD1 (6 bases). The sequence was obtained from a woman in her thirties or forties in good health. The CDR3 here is CASTLQGTNTEAFF. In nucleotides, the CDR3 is TGTGCCAGCACCTTGCAGGGGACGAACACTGAAGCTTTCTTT.